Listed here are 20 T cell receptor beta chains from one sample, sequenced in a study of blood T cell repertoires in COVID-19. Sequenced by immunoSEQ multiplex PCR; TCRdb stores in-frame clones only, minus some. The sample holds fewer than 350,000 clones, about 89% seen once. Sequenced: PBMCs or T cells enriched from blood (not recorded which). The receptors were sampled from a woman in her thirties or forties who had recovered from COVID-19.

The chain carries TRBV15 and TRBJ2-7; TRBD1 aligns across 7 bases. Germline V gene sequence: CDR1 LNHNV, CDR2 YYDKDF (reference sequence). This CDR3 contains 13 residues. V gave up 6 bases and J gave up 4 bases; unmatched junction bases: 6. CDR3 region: CATSSDRRYEQYF. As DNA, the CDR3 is TGTGCCACCAGTTCGGACAGGCGGTACGAGCAGTACTTC. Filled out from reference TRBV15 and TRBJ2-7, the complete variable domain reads DAMVIQNPRYQVTQFGKPVTLSCSQTLNHNVMYWYQQKSSQAPKLLFHYYDKDFNNEADTPDNFQSRRPNTSFCFLDIRSPGLGDTAMYLCATSSDRRYEQYFGPGTRLTVT.

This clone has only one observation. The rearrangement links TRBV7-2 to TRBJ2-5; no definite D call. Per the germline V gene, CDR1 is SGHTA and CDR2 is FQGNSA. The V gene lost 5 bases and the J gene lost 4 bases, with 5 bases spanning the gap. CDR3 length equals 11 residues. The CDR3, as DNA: TGTGCCAGCAGCCCCCGAGAGACCCAGTACTTC. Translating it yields CASSPRETQYF.

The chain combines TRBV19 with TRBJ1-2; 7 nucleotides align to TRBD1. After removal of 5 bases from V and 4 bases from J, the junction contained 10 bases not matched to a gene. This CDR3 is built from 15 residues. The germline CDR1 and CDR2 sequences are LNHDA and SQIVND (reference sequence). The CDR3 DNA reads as TGTGCCAGTAGTCCCCAGGGGGGCGGAGGCTATGGCTACACCTTC. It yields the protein CASSPQGGGGYGYTF.

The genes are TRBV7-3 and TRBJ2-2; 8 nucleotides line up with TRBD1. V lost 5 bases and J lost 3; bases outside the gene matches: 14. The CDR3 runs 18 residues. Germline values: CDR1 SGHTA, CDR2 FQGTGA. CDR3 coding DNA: TGTGCCAGCAGCCCCGGACAGGGAGCCCTAACTGACACCGGGGAGCTGTTTTTT. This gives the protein CASSPGQGALTDTGELFF.

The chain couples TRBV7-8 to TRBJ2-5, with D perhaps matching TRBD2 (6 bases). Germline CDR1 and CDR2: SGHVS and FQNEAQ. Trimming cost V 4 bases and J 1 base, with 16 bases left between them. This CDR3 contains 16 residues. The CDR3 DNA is TGTGCCAGCAGCTCGACCCTTAGCGGCGCCCAAGAGACCCAGTACTTC. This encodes CASSSTLSGAQETQYF. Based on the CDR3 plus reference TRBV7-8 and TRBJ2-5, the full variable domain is GAGVSQSPRYKVAKRGQDVALRCDPISGHVSLFWYQQALGQGPEFLTYFQNEAQLDKSGLPSDRFFAERPEGSVSTLKIQRTQQEDSAVYLCASSSTLSGAQETQYFGPGTRLLVL.

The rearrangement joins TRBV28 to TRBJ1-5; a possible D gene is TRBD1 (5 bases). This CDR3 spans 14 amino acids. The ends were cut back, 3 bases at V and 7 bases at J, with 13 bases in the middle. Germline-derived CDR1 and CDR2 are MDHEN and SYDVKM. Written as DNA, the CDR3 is TGTGCCAGCAGTTTTCGCGGGGGAGGACAGCCCCAGCATTTT. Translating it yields CASSFRGGGQPQHF.

The CDR3, as DNA: TGTGCCAGCAGCGTAGGACAGGGTAGTAGTAATTCACCCCTCCACTTT. It encodes CASSVGQGSSNSPLHF. The chain joins TRBV7-2 to TRBJ1-6; 8 bases map to TRBD1. Germline values: CDR1 SGHTA, CDR2 FQGNSA. J was trimmed by 6 bases and V by 5 bases; bases with no gene match: 9. This CDR3 contains 16 residues. Together with reference TRBV7-2 and TRBJ1-6, the CDR3 gives the full variable domain: GAGVSQSPSNKVTEKGKDVELRCDPISGHTALYWYRQSLGQGLEFLIYFQGNSAPDKSGLPSDRFSAERTGGSVSTLTIQRTQQEDSAVYLCASSVGQGSSNSPLHFGNGTRLTVT.

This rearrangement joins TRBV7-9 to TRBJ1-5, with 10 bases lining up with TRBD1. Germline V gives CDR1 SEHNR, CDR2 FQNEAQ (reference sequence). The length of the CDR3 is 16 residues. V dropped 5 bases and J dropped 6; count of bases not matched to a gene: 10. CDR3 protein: CASSDTGTGEVQPQHF. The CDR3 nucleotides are TGTGCCAGCAGCGATACCGGGACAGGGGAAGTTCAGCCCCAGCATTTT.

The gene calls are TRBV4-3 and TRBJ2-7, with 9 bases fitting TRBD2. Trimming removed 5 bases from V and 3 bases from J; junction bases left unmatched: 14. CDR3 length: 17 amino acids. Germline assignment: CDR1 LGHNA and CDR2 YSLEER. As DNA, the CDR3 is TGCGCCAGCAGCTCCCAGTCCGGCCTAGCGGGGCTCTACGAGCAGTACTTC. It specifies CASSSQSGLAGLYEQYF.

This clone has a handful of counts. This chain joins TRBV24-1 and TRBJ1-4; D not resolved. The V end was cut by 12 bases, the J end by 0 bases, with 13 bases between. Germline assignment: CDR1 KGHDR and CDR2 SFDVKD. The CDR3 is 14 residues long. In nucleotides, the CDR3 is TGTGCCGCGCTCGGGATTGCAACTAATGAAAAACTGTTTTTT. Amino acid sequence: CAALGIATNEKLFF.

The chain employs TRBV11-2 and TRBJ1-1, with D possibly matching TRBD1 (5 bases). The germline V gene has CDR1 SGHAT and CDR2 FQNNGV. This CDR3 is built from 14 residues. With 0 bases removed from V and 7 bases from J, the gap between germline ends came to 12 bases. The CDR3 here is CASSLDRGRDEAFF. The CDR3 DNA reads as TGTGCCAGCAGCTTAGATCGGGGGAGAGATGAAGCTTTCTTT.

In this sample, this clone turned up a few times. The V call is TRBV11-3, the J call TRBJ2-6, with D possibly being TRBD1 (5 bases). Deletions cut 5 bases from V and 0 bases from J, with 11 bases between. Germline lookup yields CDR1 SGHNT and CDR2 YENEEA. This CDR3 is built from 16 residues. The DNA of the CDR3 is TGTGCCAGCAGCCCCCGACAGTTCTCTGGGGCCAACGTCCTGACTTTC. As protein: CASSPRQFSGANVLTF.

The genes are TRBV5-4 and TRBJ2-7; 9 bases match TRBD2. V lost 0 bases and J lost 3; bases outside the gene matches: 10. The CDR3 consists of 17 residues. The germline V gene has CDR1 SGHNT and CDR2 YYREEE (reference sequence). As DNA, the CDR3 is TGTGCCAGCAGCTTGGCCTGGGCTAGCGGGGACGACTACGAGCAGTACTTC. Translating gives CASSLAWASGDDYEQYF.

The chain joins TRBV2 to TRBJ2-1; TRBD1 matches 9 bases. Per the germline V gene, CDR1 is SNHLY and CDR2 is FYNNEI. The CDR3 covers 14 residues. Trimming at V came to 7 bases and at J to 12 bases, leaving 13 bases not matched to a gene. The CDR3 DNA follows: TGTGCCAGCACTCGCGGAGGGGGGACAGGGTCGCAGTTCTTC. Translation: CASTRGGGTGSQFF.

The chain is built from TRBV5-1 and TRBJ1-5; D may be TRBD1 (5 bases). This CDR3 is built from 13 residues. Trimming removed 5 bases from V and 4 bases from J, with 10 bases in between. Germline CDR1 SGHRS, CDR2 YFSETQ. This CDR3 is CASREQDNQPQHF. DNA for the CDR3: TGCGCCAGCAGGGAACAGGATAATCAGCCCCAGCATTTT.

CDR3 loop: CASSSGQPYQPQHF. The CDR3, as DNA: TGTGCCAGCAGTTCGGGACAGCCTTATCAGCCCCAGCATTTT. The genes are TRBV27 and TRBJ1-5; 7 bases fit TRBD1. This CDR3 spans 14 amino acids. The germline gives CDR1 MNHEY, CDR2 SMNVEV (reference sequence). J gave up 5 bases and V 4 bases, and 5 bases lay outside the gene matches.

This CDR3 reads CASSPGGIRRGYTF. CDR3 nucleotide sequence: TGCGCCAGCAGCCCAGGGGGGATTCGTCGTGGCTACACCTTC. The chain is built from TRBV4-3 and TRBJ1-2, with 7 bases aligning to TRBD1. Germline CDR1 reads LGHNA; CDR2 reads YSLEER. Germline trimming cut 4 bases from V and 7 bases from J; bases unmatched to any gene: 9. This CDR3 has 14 amino acids.

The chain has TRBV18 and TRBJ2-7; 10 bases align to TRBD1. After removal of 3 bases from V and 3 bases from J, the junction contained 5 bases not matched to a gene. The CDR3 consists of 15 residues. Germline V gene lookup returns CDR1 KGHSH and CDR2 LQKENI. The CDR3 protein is CASSPPGQGRYEQYF. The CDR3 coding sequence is TGTGCCAGCTCACCGCCGGGACAGGGGCGCTACGAGCAGTACTTC.

Here the CDR3 reads CSVFLEDRGNYGYTF. The DNA for the CDR3 is TGCAGCGTTTTTCTGGAGGACAGGGGCAACTATGGCTACACCTTC. The chain links TRBV29-1 to TRBJ1-2, with TRBD1 matching 9 bases. J lost 2 bases, V lost 5 bases, and 9 bases had no gene match. Germline V lookup: CDR1 SQVTM, CDR2 ANQGSEA. CDR3 size: 15 residues.

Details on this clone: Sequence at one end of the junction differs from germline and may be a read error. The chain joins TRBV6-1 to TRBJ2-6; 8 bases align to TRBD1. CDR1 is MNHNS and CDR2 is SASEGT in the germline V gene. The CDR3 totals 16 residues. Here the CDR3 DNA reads TGTGCCAGCAGTGGGACAGGGTCATCTGGGGTCAACGTCCTGACTTTC. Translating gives CASSGTGSSGVNVLTF.